The 7 T cell receptor beta chains given below trace back to one sample, sequenced in a study of shared clonotypes between healthy human individuals. The protocol was immunoSEQ multiplex PCR, while the TCRdb copy is restricted to in-frame clones and leaves out a portion. This sample has approximately 1.9 million clones, with around 93% found just once. Naive CD8 cells comprised CD45RO-negative, CCR7-positively selected cells, excluding terminally differentiated effector memory CD45RA+ cells. Input material: naive CD8+ T cells from PBMCs. Receptors were obtained from a man aged 18 to 29 in good health. Some clones in this sample may be carry-over from other donors' samples.

The chain is built from TRBV6-1 and TRBJ1-2; 9 nucleotides line up with TRBD1. CDR1 is MNHNS, CDR2 SASEGT, per germline. The CDR3 covers 14 residues. V lost 3 bases to trimming and J lost 4 bases; unmatched junction nucleotides: 3. The CDR3 region is CASSEDRGPYGYTF. In DNA, the CDR3 is TGTGCCAGCAGTGAGGACAGGGGACCCTATGGCTACACCTTC.

The V gene is TRBV27, the J gene TRBJ1-4; 9 nucleotides align to TRBD1. This CDR3 contains 14 residues. Trimming took 4 bases from V and 7 from J; bases not matched to a gene: 4. Germline CDR1 MNHEY, CDR2 SMNVEV (reference sequence). DNA of the CDR3: TGTGCCAGCAGTTCCCGGGACAGGGCTGAAAAACTGTTTTTT. It yields the protein CASSSRDRAEKLFF.

The chain employs TRBV27 and TRBJ2-2, with 7 positions matching TRBD2. Trimming took 0 bases from V and 6 from J; bases not matched to a gene: 10. The CDR3 totals 17 residues. CDR1 is MNHEY, CDR2 SMNVEV, per germline (reference sequence). As DNA, the CDR3 is TGTGCCAGCAGTTTATCGGCGGGAGAAACGTGGGCCGGGGAGCTGTTTTTT. Protein product: CASSLSAGETWAGELFF.

The chain is built from TRBV28 and TRBJ1-6, with a tentative D call TRBD1 (6 bases). Per germline, CDR1 MDHEN and CDR2 SYDVKM. With 1 base removed from V and 9 bases from J, the gap between germline ends came to 13 bases. This CDR3 spans 15 amino acids. CDR3 DNA: TGTGCCAGCAGTTTATCCCAGGGGTTGGGTTCACCCCTCCACTTT. This sequence encodes CASSLSQGLGSPLHF.

The CDR3: CASSLTGIGGYTF. The CDR3 bases are TGCGCCAGCAGCTTGACAGGGATAGGCGGCTACACCTTC. V usage is TRBV5-1 and J usage is TRBJ1-2, with D tentatively TRBD1 (6 bases). Germline CDR1 is SGHRS and CDR2 is YFSETQ. The CDR3 is 13 amino acids. V dropped 1 base and J dropped 8 bases, with 12 bases sitting between them.

Here the CDR3 reads CAISDNYRPAETQYF. As DNA, the CDR3 is TGTGCCATCAGTGACAATTATAGACCCGCAGAGACCCAGTACTTC. The rearrangement joins TRBV10-3 to TRBJ2-5, with unresolved D. Germline V gene data show CDR1 as ENHRY and CDR2 as SYGVKD. The CDR3 loop spans 15 amino acids. The V gene lost 3 bases and the J gene lost 4 bases, with 15 bases spanning the gap.

CDR3 amino acids: CASSESAVRVTPGETQYF. DNA for the CDR3: TGTGCCAGCAGTGAGAGTGCGGTCAGGGTAACCCCTGGGGAGACCCAGTACTTC. The chain joins TRBV2 to TRBJ2-5, with D possibly TRBD1 on 5 matching bases. CDR1 SNHLY and CDR2 FYNNEI come from the germline V gene. V was trimmed by 3 bases and J by 5 bases, leaving 25 bases between them. The CDR3 consists of 18 residues.